Below, 29 T cell receptor beta chains from the same sample are listed, as sequenced in a study of blood T cell repertoires in COVID-19. Clones were sequenced by immunoSEQ multiplex PCR, and TCRdb holds only the in-frame ones, with some missing. Of around 250,000 clones detected, 75% to 90% appear once; the ten largest clones hold about 3.4%. The sample was PBMCs or T cells enriched from blood (not recorded which). The receptors stem from a middle-aged woman who had been exposed to COVID-19.

The V and J genes are TRBV6-1 and TRBJ2-7; TRBD1 matches at 12 bases. The CDR3 is 16 amino acids. The V gene end was trimmed by 2 bases and the J gene end by 4 bases; junction bases not matched to a gene: 6. The germline gives CDR1 MNHNS, CDR2 SASEGT. The CDR3 DNA is TGTGCCAGCAGTGAATTAGGGACAGGGGGCTTTTACGAGCAGTACTTC. Its translation: CASSELGTGGFYEQYF.

This rearrangement joins TRBV18 to TRBJ1-4, with D unclear. There are 14 residues in the CDR3. Trimming stripped 0 bases from V and 6 bases from J, with 8 bases between. CDR1 KGHSH and CDR2 LQKENI come from the germline V gene. In DNA, the CDR3 is TGTGCCAGCTCACCACCGGCCAAATATGAAAAACTGTTTTTT. Protein sequence: CASSPPAKYEKLFF.

With respect to this clone: One end of the junction fails to match germline, which may point to a read error. The V call is TRBV5-1, the J call TRBJ1-5; no firm D call. This CDR3 is 15 amino acids long. Germline CDR1 and CDR2: SGHRS and YFSETQ. The DNA of the CDR3 is TGTGCCAGCAGCTTGGACGGACTTAGCAATCAGCCCCAGCATTTT. Its translation is CASSLDGLSNQPQHF.

The J gene is TRBJ2-5, the V gene TRBV18; weak D call: TRBD1 (6 bases). CDR1 and CDR2 (germline): KGHSH, LQKENI. The CDR3 loop spans 12 amino acids. V lost 3 bases and J 5 bases, leaving 7 bases between the germline ends. CDR3 in DNA: TGTGCCAGCTCACCCACAGGGGAGACCCAGTACTTC. Translated: CASSPTGETQYF.

J is TRBJ2-5 and V is TRBV19; 7 nucleotides agree with TRBD2. Trimming took 4 bases from V and 4 from J; bases not matched to a gene: 3. The CDR3 contains 13 residues. Germline assignment: CDR1 LNHDA and CDR2 SQIVND (reference sequence). This chain's CDR3 is CASSSGRTETQYF. The CDR3 nucleotides read TGTGCCAGTAGTAGCGGGAGAACAGAGACCCAGTACTTC.

The rearrangement links TRBV9 to TRBJ1-3; a weak D match, TRBD1 (5 bases). The CDR3 has 16 amino acids. The V end was cut by 0 bases, the J end by 4 bases, with 14 bases between. The germline V gene has CDR1 SGDLS and CDR2 YYNGEE. The CDR3 loop reads CASSVEADSGGNTIYF. The DNA of the CDR3 is TGTGCCAGCAGCGTAGAGGCAGACTCAGGGGGAAACACCATATATTTT. Variable domain in full (rest from reference TRBV9 and TRBJ1-3): DSGVTQTPKHLITATGQRVTLRCSPRSGDLSVYWYQQSLDQGLQFLIQYYNGEERAKGNILERFSAQQFPDLHSELNLSSLELGDSALYFCASSVEADSGGNTIYFGEGSWLTVV.

The V call is TRBV7-3, the J call TRBJ1-1; D gene ambiguous. Trimming pared 0 bases from V and 1 base from J, leaving 12 bases between. The germline gives CDR1 SGHTA, CDR2 FQGTGA. The CDR3 is made up of 16 amino acids. The chain's CDR3 is CASSLTEGRGNTEAFF. CDR3 coding DNA: TGTGCCAGCAGCTTAACGGAGGGTCGGGGGAACACTGAAGCTTTCTTT. Full variable domain (remainder filled in from reference TRBV7-3 and TRBJ1-1): GAGVSQTPSNKVTEKGKYVELRCDPISGHTALYWYRQSLGQGPEFLIYFQGTGAADDSGLPNDRFFAVRPEGSVSTLKIQRTERGDSAVYLCASSLTEGRGNTEAFFGQGTRLTVV.

This clone was counted only a few times. The gene calls are TRBV6-2 or TRBV6-3 and TRBJ1-1; unclear D gene. CDR1 and CDR2 from the germline V gene are MNHEY and SVGEGT. The CDR3 has 12 residues. The ends were cut back, 3 bases at V and 7 bases at J, with 9 bases in the middle. CDR3 nucleotide sequence: TGTGCCAGCAGTTATTCGCAGGTTGAAGCTTTCTTT. This translates into CASSYSQVEAFF.

Of note for this clone: The same CDR3 can be traced to other DNA sequences in this sample. The V and J genes are TRBV9 and TRBJ2-1; 11 bases match TRBD2. V shed 0 bases and J 7 bases; nucleotides not matched to a gene: 3. Germline lookup yields CDR1 SGDLS and CDR2 YYNGEE. This CDR3 is built from 15 residues. DNA of the CDR3: TGTGCCAGCAGCGTAGTACTAGCGGGGGTGAATGAGCAGTTCTTC. Protein sequence: CASSVVLAGVNEQFF.

The chain has TRBV7-9 and TRBJ2-7; possible D gene TRBD1, 6 bases. Germline lookup yields CDR1 SEHNR and CDR2 FQNEAQ (reference sequence). This CDR3 is built from 14 residues. V was clipped by 0 bases and J by 12 bases, with 18 bases between them. For the CDR3, the DNA is TGTGCCAGCAGCTTAGCAGGGGGACCCTTGAATCTGTACTTC. This gives the protein CASSLAGGPLNLYF.

The chain joins TRBV9 to TRBJ1-1; tentative D call: TRBD1 (5 bases). CDR3 length: 13 residues. Per the germline V gene, CDR1 is SGDLS and CDR2 is YYNGEE. V shed 2 bases and J shed 8 bases, with 13 bases lying between them. CDR3 residues: CASSVYSRGEAFF. The CDR3 nucleotides read TGTGCCAGCAGCGTCTACTCGCGGGGGGAAGCTTTCTTT.

The chain uses TRBV3-1 (or the pseudogene TRBV3-2) and TRBJ2-7; 12 bases line up with TRBD1. Per the germline V gene, CDR1 is LGHDT and CDR2 is YNNKEL (reference sequence). This CDR3 region has 18 residues. Unmatched junction bases numbered 16, after V lost 3 bases and J lost 7 bases. Here the CDR3 reads CASSHGGAAGQGALEQYV. Here the CDR3 DNA reads TGTGCCAGCAGCCATGGGGGCGCCGCGGGACAGGGGGCCTTGGAGCAGTACGTC.

As regards this clone: One end of the junction is discordant with germline, which a read error may explain. This rearrangement joins TRBV12-3 or TRBV12-4 to TRBJ2-2; 10 bases match TRBD2. The CDR3 is made up of 11 amino acids. The DNA of the CDR3 is TGTGCCAGCAGAGAGCGGGGGGGGCTGTTTTTT. This gives the protein CASRERGGLFF.

This chain uses TRBV3-1 (or the pseudogene TRBV3-2) with TRBJ1-5; 8 nucleotides match TRBD1. The CDR3 spans 14 residues. From germline, CDR1 is LGHDT and CDR2 YNNKEL (reference sequence). With V trimmed by 4 bases and J by 5 bases, 4 bases remained unmatched. CDR3 nucleotides: TGTGCCAGCAGCCGGGGACAGGCCCATCAGCCCCAGCATTTT. Amino acids: CASSRGQAHQPQHF.

The chain combines TRBV11-3 with TRBJ2-1, with a possible D match to TRBD2 (6 bases). This CDR3 is 17 amino acids long. With 3 bases removed from V and 7 bases from J, the gap between germline ends came to 22 bases. CDR1 is SGHNT and CDR2 is YENEEA in the germline V gene. CDR3 sequence reads: CASSFPLSEGPWNEQFF. CDR3 in DNA: TGTGCCAGCAGCTTCCCCCTGTCGGAGGGGCCCTGGAATGAGCAGTTCTTC.

V is TRBV6-5 and J is TRBJ1-5; 9 bases line up with TRBD1. The V gene's germline CDR1 is MNHEY and CDR2 SVGAGI. Trimming at V came to 9 bases and at J to 4 bases, leaving 10 bases not matched to a gene. The CDR3 runs to 15 residues. The CDR3 loop reads CASLGGQGGNQPQHF. CDR3 nucleotides: TGTGCCAGTCTAGGGGGACAGGGCGGGAATCAGCCCCAGCATTTT.

J is TRBJ2-1 and V is TRBV9, with a weak D call TRBD1 (6 bases). V dropped 2 bases and J dropped 9 bases, with 15 bases sitting between them. Germline CDR1 and CDR2: SGDLS and YYNGEE. This CDR3 is 14 amino acids long. DNA of the CDR3: TGTGCCAGCAGCGTCTACAGGGAAGCGGCTGAGCAGTTCTTC. As protein: CASSVYREAAEQFF.

In the case of this clone: The same CDR3 is also encoded by other DNA sequences in this sample. The chain is built from TRBV5-4 and TRBJ2-1; 11 nucleotides align to TRBD1. The CDR3 is 13 residues long. CDR1 is SGHNT and CDR2 is YYREEE in the germline V gene (reference sequence). The V gene end was trimmed by 4 bases and the J gene end by 10 bases; junction bases not matched to a gene: 4. The CDR3 region is CASSRDRGNEQFF. CDR3 DNA sequence: TGTGCCAGCAGCCGGGACAGGGGGAACGAGCAGTTCTTC.

The V call is TRBV19, the J call TRBJ2-2; 9 positions agree with TRBD1. The CDR3 length is 17 residues. The V gene's germline CDR1 is LNHDA and CDR2 SQIVND (reference sequence). V gave up 6 bases and J gave up 6 bases; unmatched junction bases: 14. CDR3 in DNA: TGTGCCAGTAGGACTCCTAGGACAGGGGATTGGGCCGGGGAGCTGTTTTTT. Residues: CASRTPRTGDWAGELFF.

The chain joins TRBV10-3 to TRBJ2-3, with 8 bases lining up with TRBD2. The V gene end was trimmed by 4 bases and the J gene end by 3 bases; junction bases not matched to a gene: 18. There are 19 residues in the CDR3. The germline gives CDR1 ENHRY, CDR2 SYGVKD. Here the CDR3 DNA reads TGTGCCATCAGTGGCACCGGGACTAGGAGGAGTGGTCGAACAGATACGCAGTATTTT. Translation: CAISGTGTRRSGRTDTQYF.

CDR3: CASSTAPEAFF. The CDR3 DNA reads as TGTGCCAGCTCAACTGCCCCTGAAGCTTTCTTT. The chain links TRBV18 to TRBJ1-1; D gene uncertain. There are 11 residues in the CDR3. V shed 5 bases and J shed 6 bases, with 7 bases lying between them. CDR1 and CDR2 (germline): KGHSH, LQKENI.

This clone was detected many times. The gene calls are TRBV7-6 and TRBJ1-1; no reliable D call. CDR3 size: 12 residues. Trimming cost V 0 bases and J 8 bases, with 7 bases left between them. Germline V gene lookup returns CDR1 SGHVS and CDR2 FNYEAQ. The CDR3 protein is CASSLAGREAFF. DNA of the CDR3: TGTGCCAGCAGCTTAGCGGGCAGGGAAGCTTTCTTT.

The rearrangement uses TRBV6-2 or TRBV6-3 and TRBJ2-1; TRBD2 aligns across 7 bases. Trimming cost V 2 bases and J 2 bases; bases outside gene matches: 12. The CDR3 loop spans 18 amino acids. Germline V CDR1 and CDR2: MNHEY, SVGEGT. The CDR3 loop reads CASSYQSSGPNPYNEQFF. The CDR3 DNA is TGTGCCAGCAGTTACCAGTCTAGCGGACCTAACCCCTACAATGAGCAGTTCTTC.

The chain has TRBV19 and TRBJ1-4, with D possibly matching TRBD1 (6 bases). Trimming removed 3 bases at V and 8 bases at J, with 13 bases between. Germline CDR1 is LNHDA and CDR2 is SQIVND (reference sequence). The CDR3 consists of 14 residues. For the CDR3, the DNA is TGTGCCAGTAGTATGTCGTGGGACACGGAAAAACTGTTTTTT. Its protein product is CASSMSWDTEKLFF.

V usage is TRBV19 and J usage is TRBJ1-2, with 7 bases that match TRBD1. This CDR3 comprises 14 residues. Trimming took 10 bases from V and 2 from J; bases not matched to a gene: 10. The V gene's germline CDR1 is LNHDA and CDR2 SQIVND (reference sequence). CDR3 sequence: CATYKTGLNYGYTF. The CDR3 DNA sequence: TGTGCCACCTATAAGACAGGGCTAAACTATGGCTACACCTTC.

This clone was detected only once. The chain carries TRBV5-1 and TRBJ2-3, with a tentative D call TRBD2 (7 bases). V lost 1 base to trimming and J lost 5 bases, with 17 bases between them. CDR3 size: 16 residues. Germline loops: CDR1 SGHRS, CDR2 YFSETQ. CDR3 DNA sequence: TGCGCCAGCAGCTTGAAGGCGGGGGCTTTGGAAGATACGCAGTATTTT. Translation gives CASSLKAGALEDTQYF.

The V and J genes are TRBV6-1 and TRBJ1-2, with 8 bases aligning to TRBD1. J lost 5 bases, V lost 3 bases, and 5 bases had no gene match. Germline loops: CDR1 MNHNS, CDR2 SASEGT. The CDR3 totals 14 residues. In nucleotides, the CDR3 is TGTGCCAGCAGTGACGGACAGGGTGTATATGGCTACACCTTC. This gives the protein CASSDGQGVYGYTF.

V is TRBV7-7 and J is TRBJ2-2; tentatively, D is TRBD1 (6 bases). The CDR3 extends over 13 amino acids. In germline, CDR1 is SSHAT, CDR2 FNYEAQ (reference sequence). The V end lost 5 bases, the J end lost 8 bases, and 12 bases lay between the germline ends. In DNA, the CDR3 is TGTGCCAGCAGCGCCTCCGGGACAGGGGAGCTGTTTTTT. Translated, it gives CASSASGTGELFF. The variable domain in full, with the rest retrieved from reference TRBV7-7 and TRBJ2-2, is GAGVSQSPRYKVTKRGQDVTLRCDPISSHATLYWYQQALGQGPEFLTYFNYEAQPDKSGLPSDRFSAERPEGSISTLTIQRTEQRDSAMYRCASSASGTGELFFGEGSRLTVL.

V and J are TRBV18 and TRBJ1-1, with D unresolved. Trimming cost V 2 bases and J 2 bases, with 9 bases left between them. CDR1 is KGHSH, CDR2 LQKENI, per germline. This CDR3 spans 14 amino acids. The DNA for the CDR3 is TGTGCCAGCTCACCAGGCCAACAAAACACTGAAGCTTTCTTT. Amino acid sequence: CASSPGQQNTEAFF.